The entry below describes one TCR beta chain. The read finishes 3 residues shy of the CDR3 end, and the germline J gene is used to complete it. TCRdb's copy holds only in-frame clones and misses some; the assay was immunoSEQ multiplex PCR. The specimen's table records about 36,000 clones. This specimen comes from a study of T cells in women clearing cervical HPV infection. The CDR3 is 14 amino acids. The V end was cut by 3 bases, the J end by 4 bases, with 10 bases between. CDR1 and CDR2 from the germline V gene are MDHEN and SYDVKM. The receptor's source is a woman aged 18 to 69 with a cervical HPV16 infection that either progressed to CIN3+ or cleared (not recorded which). Material for sequencing was blood buffy coat. The chain recombines TRBV28 with TRBJ2-1; a possible D gene is TRBD1 (5 bases). CDR3 bases read: TGTGCCAGCAGTTTCGAAGGGGTTTACAATGAG. Translating it yields CASSFEGVYNE. In full, the CDR3 is CASSFEGVYNEQFF.